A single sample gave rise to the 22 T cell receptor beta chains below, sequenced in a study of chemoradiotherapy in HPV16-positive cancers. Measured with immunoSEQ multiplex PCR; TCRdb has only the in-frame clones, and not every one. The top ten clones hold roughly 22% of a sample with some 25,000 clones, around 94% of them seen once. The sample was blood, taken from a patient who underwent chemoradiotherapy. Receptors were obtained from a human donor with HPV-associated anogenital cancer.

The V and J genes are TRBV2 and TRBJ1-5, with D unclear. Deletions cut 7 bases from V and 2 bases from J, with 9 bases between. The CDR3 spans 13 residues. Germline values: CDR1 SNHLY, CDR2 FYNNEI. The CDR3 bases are TGTGCCAGCACTTTGGACGGCAATCAGCCCCAGCATTTT. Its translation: CASTLDGNQPQHF.

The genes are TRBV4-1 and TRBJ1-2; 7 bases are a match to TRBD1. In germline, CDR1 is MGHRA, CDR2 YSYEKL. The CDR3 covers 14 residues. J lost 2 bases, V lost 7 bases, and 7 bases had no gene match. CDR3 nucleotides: TGCGCCAGCAACCCCCTGGGACAGAACTATGGCTACACCTTC. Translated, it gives CASNPLGQNYGYTF.

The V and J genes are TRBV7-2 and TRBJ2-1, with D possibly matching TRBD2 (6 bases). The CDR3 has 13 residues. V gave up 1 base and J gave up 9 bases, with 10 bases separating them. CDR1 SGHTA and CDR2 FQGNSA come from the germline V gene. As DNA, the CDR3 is TGTGCCAGCAGCTTAGTGGGGGGTGCTGAGCAGTTCTTC. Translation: CASSLVGGAEQFF. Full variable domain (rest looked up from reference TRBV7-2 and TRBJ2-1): GAGVSQSPSNKVTEKGKDVELRCDPISGHTALYWYRQSLGQGLEFLIYFQGNSAPDKSGLPSDRFSAERTGGSVSTLTIQRTQQEDSAVYLCASSLVGGAEQFFGPGTRLTVL.

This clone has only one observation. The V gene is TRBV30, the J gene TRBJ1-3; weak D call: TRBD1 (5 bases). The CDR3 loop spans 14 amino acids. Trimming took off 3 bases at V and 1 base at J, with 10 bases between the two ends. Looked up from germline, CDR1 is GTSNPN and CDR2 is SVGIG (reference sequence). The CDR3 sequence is CAWSLRESGNTIYF. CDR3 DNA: TGTGCCTGGAGCCTCAGGGAGTCTGGAAACACCATATATTTT.

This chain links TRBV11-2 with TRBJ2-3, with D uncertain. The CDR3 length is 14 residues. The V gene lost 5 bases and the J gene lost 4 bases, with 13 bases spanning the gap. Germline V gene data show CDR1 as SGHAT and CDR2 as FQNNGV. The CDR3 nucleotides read TGTGCCAGCAGCCCCCTCGCCCGGGCAGATACGCAGTATTTT. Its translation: CASSPLARADTQYF.

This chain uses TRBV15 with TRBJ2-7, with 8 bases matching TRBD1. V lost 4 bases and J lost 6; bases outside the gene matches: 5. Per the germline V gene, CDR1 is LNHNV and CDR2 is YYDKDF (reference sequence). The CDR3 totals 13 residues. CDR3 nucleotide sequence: TGTGCCACCAGCATCGGGGGACAGGCCGAGCAGTACTTC. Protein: CATSIGGQAEQYF.

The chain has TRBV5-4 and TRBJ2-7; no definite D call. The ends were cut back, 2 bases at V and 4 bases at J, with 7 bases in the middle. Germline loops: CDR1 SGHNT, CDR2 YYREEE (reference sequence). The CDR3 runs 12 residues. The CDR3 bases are TGTGCCAGCAGCTTCCCTCCTTACGAGCAGTACTTC. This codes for CASSFPPYEQYF.

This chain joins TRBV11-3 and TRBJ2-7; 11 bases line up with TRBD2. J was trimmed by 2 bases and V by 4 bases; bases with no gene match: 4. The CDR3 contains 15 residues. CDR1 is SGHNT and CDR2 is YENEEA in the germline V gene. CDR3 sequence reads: CASSYLAGGPYEQYF. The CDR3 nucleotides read TGTGCCAGCAGCTATTTAGCGGGAGGGCCCTACGAGCAGTACTTC.

CDR3 residues: CATHEGLTGNTIYF. The DNA of the CDR3 is TGTGCCACCCACGAGGGATTAACGGGAAACACCATATATTTT. The V and J genes are TRBV11-3 and TRBJ1-3; D is undetermined. The germline gives CDR1 SGHNT, CDR2 YENEEA. Trimming removed 10 bases at V and 4 bases at J, with 17 bases between. The CDR3 totals 14 residues.

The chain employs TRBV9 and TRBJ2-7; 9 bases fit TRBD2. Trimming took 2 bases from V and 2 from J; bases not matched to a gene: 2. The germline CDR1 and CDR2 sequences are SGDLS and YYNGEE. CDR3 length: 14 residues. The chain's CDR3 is CASSVGGGAYEQYF. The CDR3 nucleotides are TGTGCCAGCAGCGTGGGCGGGGGGGCCTACGAGCAGTACTTC.

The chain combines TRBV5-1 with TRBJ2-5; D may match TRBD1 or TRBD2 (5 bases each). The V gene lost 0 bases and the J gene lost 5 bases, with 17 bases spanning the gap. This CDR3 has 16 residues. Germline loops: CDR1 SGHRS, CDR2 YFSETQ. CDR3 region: CASSLDGGRSGETQYF. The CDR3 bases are TGCGCCAGCAGCTTGGATGGGGGAAGGAGTGGGGAGACCCAGTACTTC.

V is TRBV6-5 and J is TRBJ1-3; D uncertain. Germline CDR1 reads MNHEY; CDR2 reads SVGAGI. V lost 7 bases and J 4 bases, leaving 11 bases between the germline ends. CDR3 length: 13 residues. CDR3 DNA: TGTGCCAGCACCGACACGGGGGGAAACACCATATATTTT. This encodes CASTDTGGNTIYF.

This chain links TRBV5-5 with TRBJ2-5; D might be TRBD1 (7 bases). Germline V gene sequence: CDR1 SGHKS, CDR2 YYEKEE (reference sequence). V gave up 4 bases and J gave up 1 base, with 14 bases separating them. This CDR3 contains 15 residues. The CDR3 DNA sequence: TGTGCCAGCAGCCAGGGGGGAAGGGCCCAAGAGACCCAGTACTTC. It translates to CASSQGGRAQETQYF.

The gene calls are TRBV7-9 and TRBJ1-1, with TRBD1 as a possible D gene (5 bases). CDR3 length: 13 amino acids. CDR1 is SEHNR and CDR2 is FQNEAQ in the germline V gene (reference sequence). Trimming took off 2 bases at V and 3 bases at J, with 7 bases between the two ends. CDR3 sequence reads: CASSLSGDTEAFF. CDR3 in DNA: TGTGCCAGCAGCTTATCGGGGGACACTGAAGCTTTCTTT.

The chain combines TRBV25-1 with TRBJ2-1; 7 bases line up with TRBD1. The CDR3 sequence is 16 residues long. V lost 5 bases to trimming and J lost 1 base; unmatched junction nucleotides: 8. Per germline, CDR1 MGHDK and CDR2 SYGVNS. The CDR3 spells CASSPSQGTSYNEQFF. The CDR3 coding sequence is TGTGCCAGCAGTCCATCACAGGGGACATCCTACAATGAGCAGTTCTTC.

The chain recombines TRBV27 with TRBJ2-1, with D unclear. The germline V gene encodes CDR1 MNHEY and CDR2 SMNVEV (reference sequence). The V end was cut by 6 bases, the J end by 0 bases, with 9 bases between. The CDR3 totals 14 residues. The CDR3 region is CASSATVSYNEQFF. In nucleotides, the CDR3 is TGTGCCAGCAGCGCGACGGTCTCCTACAATGAGCAGTTCTTC.

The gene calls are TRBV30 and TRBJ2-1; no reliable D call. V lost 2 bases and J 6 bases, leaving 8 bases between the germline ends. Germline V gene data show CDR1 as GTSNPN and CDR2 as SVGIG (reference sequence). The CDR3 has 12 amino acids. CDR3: CAWSMGRNEQFF. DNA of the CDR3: TGTGCCTGGAGTATGGGCCGCAATGAGCAGTTCTTC.

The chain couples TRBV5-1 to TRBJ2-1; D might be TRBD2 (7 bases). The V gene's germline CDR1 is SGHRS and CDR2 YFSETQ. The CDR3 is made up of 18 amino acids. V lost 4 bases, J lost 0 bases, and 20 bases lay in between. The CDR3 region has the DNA TGCGCCAGCAGCCCGGGGGCGGGGGCCTTGAGCTCCTACAATGAGCAGTTCTTC. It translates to CASSPGAGALSSYNEQFF.

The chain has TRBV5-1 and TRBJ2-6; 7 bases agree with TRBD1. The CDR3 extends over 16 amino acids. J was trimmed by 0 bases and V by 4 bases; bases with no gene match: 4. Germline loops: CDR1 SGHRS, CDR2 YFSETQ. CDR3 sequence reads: CASSQGQNSGANVLTF. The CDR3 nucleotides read TGCGCCAGCAGCCAGGGACAGAACTCTGGGGCCAACGTCCTGACTTTC.

The CDR3 here is CASSSGQGIDTQYF. For the CDR3, the DNA is TGCGCCAGCAGCTCCGGACAGGGTATAGATACGCAGTATTTT. The V gene is TRBV5-1, the J gene TRBJ2-3; TRBD1 aligns across 8 bases. The CDR3 is 14 residues long. V lost 3 bases, J lost 5 bases, and 5 bases stayed unmatched. Germline CDR1 reads SGHRS; CDR2 reads YFSETQ.

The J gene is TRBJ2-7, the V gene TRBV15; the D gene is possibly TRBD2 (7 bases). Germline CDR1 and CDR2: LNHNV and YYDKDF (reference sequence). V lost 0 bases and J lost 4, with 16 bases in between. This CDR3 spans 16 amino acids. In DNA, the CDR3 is TGTGCCACCAGCAGAGATCGTGGGGGGGCCAGGTACGAGCAGTACTTC. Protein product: CATSRDRGGARYEQYF.

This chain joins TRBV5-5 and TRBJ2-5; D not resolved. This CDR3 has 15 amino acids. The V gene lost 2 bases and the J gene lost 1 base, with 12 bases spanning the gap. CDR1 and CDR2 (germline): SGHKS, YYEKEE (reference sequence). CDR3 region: CASSLPFSGQETQYF. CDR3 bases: TGTGCCAGCAGCTTACCCTTCTCCGGCCAAGAGACCCAGTACTTC.